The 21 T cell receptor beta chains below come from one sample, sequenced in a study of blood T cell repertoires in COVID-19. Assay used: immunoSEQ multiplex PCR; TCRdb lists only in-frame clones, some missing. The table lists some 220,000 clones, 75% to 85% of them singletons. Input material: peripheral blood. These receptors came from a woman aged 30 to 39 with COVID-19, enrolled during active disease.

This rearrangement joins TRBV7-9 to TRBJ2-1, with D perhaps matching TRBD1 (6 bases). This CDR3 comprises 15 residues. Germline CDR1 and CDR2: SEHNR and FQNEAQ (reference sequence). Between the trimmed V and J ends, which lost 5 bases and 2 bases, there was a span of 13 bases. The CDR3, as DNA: TGTGCCAGCAGCCCGATACAGGGCCCCTACAATGAGCAGTTCTTC. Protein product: CASSPIQGPYNEQFF.

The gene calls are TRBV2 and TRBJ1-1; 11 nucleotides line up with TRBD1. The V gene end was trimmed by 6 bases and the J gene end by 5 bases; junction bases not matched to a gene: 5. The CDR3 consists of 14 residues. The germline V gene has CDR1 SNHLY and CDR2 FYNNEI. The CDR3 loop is CASRLGQGGTEAFF. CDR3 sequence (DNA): TGTGCCAGCAGGTTGGGACAGGGGGGAACTGAAGCTTTCTTT. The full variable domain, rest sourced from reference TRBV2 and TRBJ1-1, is EPEVTQTPSHQVTQMGQEVILRCVPISNHLYFYWYRQILGQKVEFLVSFYNNEISEKSEIFDDQFSVERPDGSNFTLKIRSTKLEDSAMYFCASRLGQGGTEAFFGQGTRLTVV.

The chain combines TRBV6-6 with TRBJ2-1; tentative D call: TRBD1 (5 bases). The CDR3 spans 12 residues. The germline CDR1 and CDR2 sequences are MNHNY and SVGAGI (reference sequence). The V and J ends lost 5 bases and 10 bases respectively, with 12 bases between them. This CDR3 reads CASSVIRTEQFF. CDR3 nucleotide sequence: TGTGCCAGCAGTGTTATAAGGACAGAGCAGTTCTTC.

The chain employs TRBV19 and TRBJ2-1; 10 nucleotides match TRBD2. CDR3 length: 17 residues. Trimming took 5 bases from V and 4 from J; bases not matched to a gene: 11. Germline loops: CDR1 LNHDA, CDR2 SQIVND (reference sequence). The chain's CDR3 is CASSPISLAGAYNEQFF. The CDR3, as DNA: TGTGCCAGTAGTCCGATCTCCCTAGCGGGGGCGTACAATGAGCAGTTCTTC.

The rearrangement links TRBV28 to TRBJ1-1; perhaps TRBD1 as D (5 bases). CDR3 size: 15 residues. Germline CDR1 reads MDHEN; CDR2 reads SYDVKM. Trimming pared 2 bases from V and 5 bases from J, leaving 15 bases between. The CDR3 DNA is TGTGCCAGCAGTTTACCCCTACGGGGGGGAACTGAAGCTTTCTTT. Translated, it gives CASSLPLRGGTEAFF.

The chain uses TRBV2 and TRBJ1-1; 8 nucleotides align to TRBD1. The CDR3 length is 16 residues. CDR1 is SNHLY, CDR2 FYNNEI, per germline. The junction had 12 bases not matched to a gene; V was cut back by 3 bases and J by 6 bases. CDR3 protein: CASSDRGRIGIAEAFF. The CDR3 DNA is TGTGCCAGCAGTGACAGGGGGCGCATAGGAATCGCTGAAGCTTTCTTT.

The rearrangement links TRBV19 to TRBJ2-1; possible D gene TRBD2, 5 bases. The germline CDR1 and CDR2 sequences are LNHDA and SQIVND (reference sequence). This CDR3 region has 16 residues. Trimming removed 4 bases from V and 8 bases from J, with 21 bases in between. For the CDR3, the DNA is TGTGCCAGTAGTAGCCCGGGATGGTACGCGGGCGATGAGCAGTTCTTC. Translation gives CASSSPGWYAGDEQFF.

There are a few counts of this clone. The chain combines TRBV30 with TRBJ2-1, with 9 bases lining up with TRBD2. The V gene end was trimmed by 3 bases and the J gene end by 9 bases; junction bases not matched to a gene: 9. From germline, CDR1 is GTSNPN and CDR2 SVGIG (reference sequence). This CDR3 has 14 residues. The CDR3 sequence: CAWRGLAGRGEQFF. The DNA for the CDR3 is TGTGCCTGGAGAGGGCTAGCGGGGAGGGGTGAGCAGTTCTTC.

The CDR3 loop reads CASSVDGGPGELFF. The CDR3 coding sequence is TGTGCCAGCAGCGTAGATGGAGGCCCCGGGGAGCTGTTTTTT. V usage is TRBV9 and J usage is TRBJ2-2; TRBD2 might be the D (5 bases). Germline V lookup: CDR1 SGDLS, CDR2 YYNGEE. The CDR3 contains 14 residues. The V end lost 0 bases, the J end lost 6 bases, and 9 bases lay between the germline ends.

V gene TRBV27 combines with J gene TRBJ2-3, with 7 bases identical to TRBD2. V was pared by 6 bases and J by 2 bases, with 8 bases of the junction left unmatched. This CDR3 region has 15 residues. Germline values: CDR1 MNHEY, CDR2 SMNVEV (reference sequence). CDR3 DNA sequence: TGTGCCAGCAGCCCTCCGGGACTAAACACAGATACGCAGTATTTT. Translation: CASSPPGLNTDTQYF.

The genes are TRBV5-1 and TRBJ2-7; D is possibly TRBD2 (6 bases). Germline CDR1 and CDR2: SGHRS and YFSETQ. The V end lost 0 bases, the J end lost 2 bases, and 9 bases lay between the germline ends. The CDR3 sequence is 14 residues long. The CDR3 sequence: CASSLGTGAYEQYF. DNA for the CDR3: TGCGCCAGCAGCTTGGGGACGGGAGCCTACGAGCAGTACTTC.

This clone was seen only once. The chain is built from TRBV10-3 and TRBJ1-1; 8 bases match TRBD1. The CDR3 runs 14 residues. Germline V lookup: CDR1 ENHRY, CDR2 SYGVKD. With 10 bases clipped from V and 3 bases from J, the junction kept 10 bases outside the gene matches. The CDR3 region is CASVTGGVDTEAFF. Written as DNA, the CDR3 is TGTGCCAGCGTCACAGGGGGGGTCGACACTGAAGCTTTCTTT.

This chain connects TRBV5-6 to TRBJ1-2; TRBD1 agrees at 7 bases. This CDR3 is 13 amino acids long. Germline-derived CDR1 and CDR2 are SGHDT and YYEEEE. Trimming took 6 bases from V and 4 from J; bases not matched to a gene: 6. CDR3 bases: TGTGCCAGCACTCTAACAGGGGCCTATGGCTACACCTTC. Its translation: CASTLTGAYGYTF.

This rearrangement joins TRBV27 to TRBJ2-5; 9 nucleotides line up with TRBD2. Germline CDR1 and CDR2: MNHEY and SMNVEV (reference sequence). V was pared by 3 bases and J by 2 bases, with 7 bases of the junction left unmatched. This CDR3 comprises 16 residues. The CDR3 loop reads CASSFLLSGRQETQYF. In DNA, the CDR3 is TGTGCCAGCAGTTTCCTCCTTAGCGGGAGACAAGAGACCCAGTACTTC.

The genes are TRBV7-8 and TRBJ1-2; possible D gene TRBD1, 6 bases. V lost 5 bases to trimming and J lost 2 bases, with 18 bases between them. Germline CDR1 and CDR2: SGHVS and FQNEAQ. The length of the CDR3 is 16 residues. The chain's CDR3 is CASSPQQGQLNYGYTF. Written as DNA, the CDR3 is TGTGCCAGCAGCCCACAACAAGGACAGCTAAACTATGGCTACACCTTC.

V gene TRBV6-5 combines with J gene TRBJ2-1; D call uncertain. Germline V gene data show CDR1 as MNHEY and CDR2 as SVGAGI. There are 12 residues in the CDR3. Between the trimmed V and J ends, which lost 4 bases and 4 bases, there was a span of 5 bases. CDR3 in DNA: TGTGCCAGCAGTTCGGGTTACAATGAGCAGTTCTTC. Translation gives CASSSGYNEQFF.

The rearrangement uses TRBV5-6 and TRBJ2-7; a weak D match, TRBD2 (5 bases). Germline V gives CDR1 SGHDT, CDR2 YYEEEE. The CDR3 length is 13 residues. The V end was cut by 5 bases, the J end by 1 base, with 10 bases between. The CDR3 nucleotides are TGTGCCAGCAGGACTACGGATTCCTACGAGCAGTACTTC. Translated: CASRTTDSYEQYF.

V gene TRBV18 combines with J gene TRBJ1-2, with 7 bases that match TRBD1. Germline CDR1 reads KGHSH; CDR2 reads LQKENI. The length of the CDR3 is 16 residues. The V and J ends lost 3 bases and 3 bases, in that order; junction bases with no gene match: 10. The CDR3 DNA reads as TGTGCCAGCTCACCTCGTACCGGACAGGAGGACTATGGCTACACCTTC. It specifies CASSPRTGQEDYGYTF. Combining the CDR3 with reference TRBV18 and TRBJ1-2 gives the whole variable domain NAGVMQNPRHLVRRRGQEARLRCSPMKGHSHVYWYRQLPEEGLKFMVYLQKENIIDESGMPKERFSAEFPKEGPSILRIQQVVRGDSAAYFCASSPRTGQEDYGYTFGSGTRLTVV.

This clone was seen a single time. The CDR3 region is CASSFSTGRQPQHF. CDR3 coding DNA: TGTGCCAGCAGTTTCTCGACAGGGCGGCAGCCCCAGCATTTT. The chain uses TRBV6-6 and TRBJ1-5; 7 positions match TRBD1. Germline V gene lookup returns CDR1 MNHNY and CDR2 SVGAGI (reference sequence). V shed 4 bases, J shed 7 bases, and the junction held 7 bases outside the gene matches. This CDR3 spans 14 amino acids.

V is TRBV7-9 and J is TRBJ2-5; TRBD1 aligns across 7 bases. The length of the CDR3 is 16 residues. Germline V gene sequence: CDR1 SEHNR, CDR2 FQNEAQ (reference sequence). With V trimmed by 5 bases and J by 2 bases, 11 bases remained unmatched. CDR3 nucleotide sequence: TGTGCCAGCAGCCACGTGGGACAGAGACGACAAGAGACCCAGTACTTC. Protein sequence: CASSHVGQRRQETQYF.

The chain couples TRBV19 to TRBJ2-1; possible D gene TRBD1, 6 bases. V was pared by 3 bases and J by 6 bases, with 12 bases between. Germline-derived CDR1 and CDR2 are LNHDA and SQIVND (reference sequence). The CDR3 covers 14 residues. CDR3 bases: TGTGCCAGTAGTATTAGGGGGAGCCGCAATGAGCAGTTCTTC. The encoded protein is CASSIRGSRNEQFF.